This TCR beta chain came from a study of shared clonotypes between healthy human individuals. General study findings and limits: Represented diversity (both genetic and exposure-history) was limited by the small number of donors. A few donors showed sharing of approximately 4.7% of naive CD4 clonotypes. Memory subsets generally showed smaller estimated richness than naive subsets did. Clonotypes not shared had lower generation probabilities than those common to all four donors.

Here immunoSEQ multiplex PCR was the method, and the copy in TCRdb shows in-frame clones only, minus some. The table records over 2 million clones, about 95% of them present only once. Germline V gene sequence: CDR1 LGHNA, CDR2 YSLEER. There are 13 residues in the CDR3. V lost 1 base and J 5 bases, leaving 9 bases between the germline ends. Naive CD8 cells lacked CD45RO, underwent positive selection for CCR7 and left out terminally differentiated effector memory CD45RA+ cells. As for this clone: Its target is unknown.

The sequenced sample was naive CD8+ T cells sorted from blood. This clonotype was obtained from a young man in good health. This chain links TRBV4-3 with TRBJ2-7; tentative D call: TRBD2 (6 bases). The CDR3 region is CASSQAWGDEQYF. DNA of the CDR3: TGCGCCAGCAGCCAAGCTTGGGGGGACGAGCAGTACTTC.